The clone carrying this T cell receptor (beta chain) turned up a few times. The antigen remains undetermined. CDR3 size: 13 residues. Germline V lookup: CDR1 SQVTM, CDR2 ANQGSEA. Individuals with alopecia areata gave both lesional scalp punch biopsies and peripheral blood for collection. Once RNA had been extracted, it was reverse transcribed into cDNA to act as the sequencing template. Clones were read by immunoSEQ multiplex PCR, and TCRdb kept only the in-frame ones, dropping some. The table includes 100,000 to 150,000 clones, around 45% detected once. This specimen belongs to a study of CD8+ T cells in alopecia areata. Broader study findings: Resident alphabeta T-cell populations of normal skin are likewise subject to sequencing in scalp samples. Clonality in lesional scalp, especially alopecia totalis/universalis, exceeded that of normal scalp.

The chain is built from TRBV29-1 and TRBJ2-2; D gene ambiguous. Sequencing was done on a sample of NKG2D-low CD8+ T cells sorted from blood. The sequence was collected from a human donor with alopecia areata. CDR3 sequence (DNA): TGCAGTGTCTTTCTATCGAACACCGGGGAGCTGTTTTTT. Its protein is CSVFLSNTGELFF.